Listed below are T cell receptor beta chains from one sample, sequenced in a study of T cell changes during pregnancy in multiple sclerosis. Profiled with immunoSEQ multiplex PCR; TCRdb holds only in-frame clones, not every one. The table includes under 130,000 clones, roughly 92% detected once. Sequenced here: peripheral blood, sampled after pregnancy. These receptors all come from a female donor with multiple sclerosis, enrolled in a pregnancy study. CDR3s include the opening cysteine and the closing phenylalanine or tryptophan. A D gene is named only where the DNA matches it firmly. Rows give clone size only sometimes, using once, few, many, or a class for an expanded clone.

TRBD1,.,TRBJ1-2,TRBV9,14,TGTGCCAGCAGCGCTCACCCAGGGGGCTACGGCTACACCTTC,CASSAHPGGYGYTF
TRBD1,.,TRBJ2-5,TRBV2,15,TGTGCCAGCACCATCACGGGACAGTTAAAAGAGACCCAGTACTTC,CASTITGQLKETQYF
.,.,TRBJ2-2,TRBV7-3,14,TGTGCCAGCAGCGATAGGGGGAACACCGGGGAGCTGTTTTTT,CASSDRGNTGELFF
TRBD1,few,TRBJ2-3,TRBV15,16,TGTGCCACCAGCAGAGAGAGGACAGGGGGTGACGATACGCAGTATTTT,CATSRERTGGDDTQYF
TRBD1,once,TRBJ2-7,TRBV7-2,16,TGTGCCAGCAGCCGACGGACAGGGGCAACCTCCTACGAGCAGTACTTC,CASSRRTGATSYEQYF
.,.,TRBJ1-2,TRBV9,15,TGTGCCAGCAGCGTATCCCTCCGGGATTCGCGAGGCTACACCTTC,CASSVSLRDSRGYTF
.,.,TRBJ1-6,TRBV7-9,17,TGTGCCAGCAGTTCAACTTCGCGGGGGGAGTGGAATTCACCCCTCCACTTT,CASSSTSRGEWNSPLHF
TRBD2,.,TRBJ2-1,TRBV13,15,TGTGCCAGCAGCTCGCGACTAGCGGGGGACGGGGAGCAGTTCTTC,CASSSRLAGDGEQFF
TRBD1,few,TRBJ2-7,TRBV27,15,TGTGCCAGCAGTTTGCGTGAGGGGGCGCTTCAGGAGCAGTACTTC,CASSLREGALQEQYF
TRBD2,.,TRBJ2-7,TRBV30,12,TGTGCCTGGGGACTAGCGGACTACGAGCAGTACTTC,CAWGLADYEQYF
.,.,TRBJ2-3,TRBV4-1,14,TGCGCCAGCAGCCAGCTGGGCACCTTTGATACGCAGTATTTT,CASSQLGTFDTQYF
.,once,TRBJ1-5,TRBV5-5,12,TGTGCCAGCAGCCCGCGGGGTCAGCCCCAGCATTTT,CASSPRGQPQHF
.,.,TRBJ1-1,TRBV14,13,TGTGCCAGCAGCCTAAACATGAACACTGAAGCTTTCTTT,CASSLNMNTEAFF
.,.,TRBJ1-2,TRBV5-1,16,TGCGCCAGCAGCTTGGATCTGGCCAGTACTAACTATGGCTACACCTTC,CASSLDLASTNYGYTF
.,.,TRBJ2-5,TRBV10-3,13,TGTGCCATCAGTGCACAGATACAAGAGACCCAGTACTTC,CAISAQIQETQYF